This record looks at one T cell receptor (beta chain) sequence and its context. CDR3 length: 14 residues. Deletions cut 5 bases from V and 1 base from J, with 11 bases between. The germline V gene encodes CDR1 SEHNR and CDR2 FQNEAQ (reference sequence). This sample was taken from a study of blood T cell repertoires in COVID-19. At the level of the study: Samples of COVID-19 (acute and convalescent) were obtained from the United States, Italy and Spain. T cells, B-cell-depleted T cells, or PBMCs supplied cDNA or gDNA.

In the original analysis: It was from reference gene primer amplification that nucleated cell counts were estimated. The repertoire was sequenced with immunoSEQ multiplex PCR; TCRdb's copy has only in-frame clones and lacks some. V and J calls and clone size are copied from that table; D and trimming were computed from the DNA. The sample records approximately 97,000 clones, approximately 85% being singletons. The sample consisted of peripheral blood. The chain uses TRBV7-9 and TRBJ1-2, with unresolved D. This TCR was recovered from a human donor in a cohort sampled during active COVID-19. The CDR3 coding sequence is TGTGCCAGCAGCATCCCGGGTAATAACTATGGCTACACCTTC. It yields the protein CASSIPGNNYGYTF.